Presented here are 19 T cell receptor beta chains from one specimen sequenced in a study of T cell responses to AZD1222 COVID-19 vaccine. TCRdb's copy holds only in-frame clones and misses some; the assay was immunoSEQ multiplex PCR. The table records 150,000 or so clones, over 85% of them present only once. The starting material was peripheral blood, obtained on day 0 of AZD1222 vaccination. Receptors originate from an adult in good health.

This chain connects TRBV5-4 to TRBJ2-7; D is ambiguous. The germline V gene encodes CDR1 SGHNT and CDR2 YYREEE (reference sequence). V lost 0 bases and J lost 0, with 10 bases in between. This CDR3 has 15 residues. The CDR3 loop reads CASSLDASYSYEQYF. The CDR3 DNA is TGTGCCAGCAGCTTGGACGCAAGCTACTCCTACGAGCAGTACTTC. Full variable domain (rest looked up from reference TRBV5-4 and TRBJ2-7): ETGVTQSPTHLIKTRGQQVTLRCSSQSGHNTVSWYQQALGQGPQFIFQYYREEENGRGNFPPRFSGLQFPNYSSELNVNALELDDSALYLCASSLDASYSYEQYFGPGTRLTVT.

This clone has only a few counts. The chain has TRBV11-2 and TRBJ2-2; weak D call: TRBD1 (5 bases). Germline lookup yields CDR1 SGHAT and CDR2 FQNNGV. Trimming shortened V by 7 bases and J by 0 bases, and 9 bases separated the two germline ends. This CDR3 contains 14 residues. DNA of the CDR3: TGTGCCAGCACCCAGGGATCGAACACCGGGGAGCTGTTTTTT. It codes for CASTQGSNTGELFF.

This sequence joins TRBV29-1 and TRBJ2-2; D not resolved. CDR3 length: 14 residues. Germline V gene data show CDR1 as SQVTM and CDR2 as ANQGSEA. Trimming pared 6 bases from V and 0 bases from J, leaving 11 bases between. CDR3 amino acids: CSVTGRANTGELFF. DNA for the CDR3: TGCAGCGTCACCGGCCGGGCGAACACCGGGGAGCTGTTTTTT.

This chain links TRBV30 with TRBJ2-3; D possibly uses TRBD1 or TRBD2 (5 bases each). Between the trimmed V and J ends, which lost 2 bases and 6 bases, there was a span of 12 bases. Germline-derived CDR1 and CDR2 are GTSNPN and SVGIG (reference sequence). The CDR3 consists of 13 residues. This CDR3 reads CAWSPPEGDTQYF. CDR3 nucleotides: TGTGCCTGGAGTCCCCCTGAGGGGGATACGCAGTATTTT.

The chain couples TRBV6-1 to TRBJ2-7; D tentatively fits TRBD1 or TRBD2 (5 bases each). The V gene lost 2 bases and the J gene lost 1 base, with 9 bases spanning the gap. This CDR3 comprises 14 residues. The germline CDR1 and CDR2 sequences are MNHNS and SASEGT. The CDR3 bases are TGTGCCAGCAGTGAACGGGACGGATCCTACGAGCAGTACTTC. Encoded protein: CASSERDGSYEQYF.

This sequence joins TRBV10-3 and TRBJ1-6; D is perhaps TRBD1 (5 bases). Trimming shortened V by 10 bases and J by 11 bases, and 15 bases separated the two germline ends. CDR1 and CDR2 (germline): ENHRY, SYGVKD. This CDR3 is built from 12 residues. CDR3: CATQGSSPPLHF. The CDR3, as DNA: TGTGCCACCCAGGGTAGCAGTCCACCCCTCCACTTT.

The rearrangement uses TRBV5-6 and TRBJ1-5; 7 bases are a match to TRBD1. Losses at the gene ends were 4 bases for V and 5 bases for J; bases not matched to a gene: 3. This CDR3 is built from 13 residues. Germline V gene sequence: CDR1 SGHDT, CDR2 YYEEEE. CDR3 coding DNA: TGTGCCAGCAGCCAGGGGACAGATCAGCCCCAGCATTTT. Protein product: CASSQGTDQPQHF.

The chain employs TRBV6-5 and TRBJ1-4, with no clear D. The length of the CDR3 is 14 residues. Germline CDR1 and CDR2: MNHEY and SVGAGI. The ends were cut back, 6 bases at V and 7 bases at J, with 15 bases in the middle. CDR3 nucleotide sequence: TGTGCCAGCAGAGACATCCCCCCAAGTGAAAAACTGTTTTTT. It specifies CASRDIPPSEKLFF.

The rearrangement links TRBV2 to TRBJ2-3; D is perhaps TRBD2 (6 bases). The CDR3 length is 11 residues. Germline V gene data show CDR1 as SNHLY and CDR2 as FYNNEI. V lost 11 bases and J lost 2, with 8 bases in between. The CDR3 spells CAGGNTDTQYF. As DNA, the CDR3 is TGTGCCGGAGGGAACACAGATACGCAGTATTTT.

The V gene is TRBV12-3 or TRBV12-4, the J gene TRBJ2-7, with D uncertain. The CDR3 is 13 residues long. The V end was cut by 6 bases, the J end by 9 bases, with 18 bases between. The CDR3 nucleotides read TGTGCCAGCAGCCCTGAATATGGTTTGAGGCAGTACTTC. It yields the protein CASSPEYGLRQYF.

This clone showed up just once. The chain joins TRBV28 to TRBJ2-3; D is tentatively TRBD1 or TRBD2 (5 bases each). Germline lookup yields CDR1 MDHEN and CDR2 SYDVKM. Deletions cut 7 bases from V and 1 base from J, with 18 bases between. The CDR3 sequence is 16 residues long. CDR3 nucleotides: TGTGCCAGCACCTATGGCGGGCAGGGTGGCACAGATACGCAGTATTTT. As protein: CASTYGGQGGTDTQYF.

Only a few counts were recorded for this clone. The chain recombines TRBV6-4 with TRBJ1-6; D gene uncertain. The CDR3 sequence is 15 residues long. Trimming shortened V by 1 base and J by 6 bases, and 10 bases separated the two germline ends. Per germline, CDR1 MRHNA and CDR2 SNTAGT. The chain's CDR3 is CASSDWREINSPLHF. CDR3 bases: TGTGCCAGCAGTGACTGGCGAGAGATTAATTCACCCCTCCACTTT.

The gene calls are TRBV9 and TRBJ2-5; D might be TRBD2 (5 bases). Germline V CDR1 and CDR2: SGDLS, YYNGEE. The CDR3 length is 16 residues. V was cut by 0 bases and J by 1 base, with 13 bases left in between. CDR3 in DNA: TGTGCCAGCAGCGTAGGAATCAAGCGGACCCAAGAGACCCAGTACTTC. Encoded protein: CASSVGIKRTQETQYF.

The chain has TRBV3-1 (or the pseudogene TRBV3-2) and TRBJ2-1; the D gene is possibly TRBD2 (5 bases). V lost 5 bases to trimming and J lost 7 bases, with 15 bases between them. The germline gives CDR1 LGHDT, CDR2 YNNKEL (reference sequence). This CDR3 is built from 14 residues. DNA of the CDR3: TGTGCCAGCAGCTTTGCGGGCTCGGCTAATGAGCAGTTCTTC. It encodes CASSFAGSANEQFF.

The V call is TRBV7-9, the J call TRBJ1-4; D ambiguous. V was trimmed by 3 bases and J by 7 bases, leaving 9 bases between them. Germline lookup yields CDR1 SEHNR and CDR2 FQNEAQ (reference sequence). This CDR3 is 13 amino acids long. Here the CDR3 reads CASSLGSSEKLFF. The CDR3 bases are TGTGCCAGCAGCTTGGGTTCAAGTGAAAAACTGTTTTTT.

This sequence joins TRBV15 and TRBJ1-2; the D is unclear. This CDR3 contains 15 residues. The V gene's germline CDR1 is LNHNV and CDR2 YYDKDF (reference sequence). V lost 2 bases to trimming and J lost 8 bases, with 18 bases between them. The CDR3 here is CATSRTPAAGRGYTF. The CDR3 DNA reads TGTGCCACCAGCAGAACACCCGCCGCGGGGAGGGGCTACACCTTC.

The chain has TRBV14 and TRBJ1-2; tentatively, D is TRBD1 (5 bases). V was shortened by 1 base and J by 2 bases, with 11 bases between the two germline ends. CDR1 and CDR2 from the germline V gene are SGHDN and FVKESK. This CDR3 has 15 residues. As DNA, the CDR3 is TGTGCCAGCAGCCAAGGGGCAGGGCTGAACTATGGCTACACCTTC. The encoded protein is CASSQGAGLNYGYTF.

The rearrangement uses TRBV4-1 and TRBJ2-1; 10 bases are a match to TRBD2. Trimming removed 1 base from V and 4 bases from J; junction bases left unmatched: 4. The length of the CDR3 is 16 residues. The germline V gene encodes CDR1 MGHRA and CDR2 YSYEKL. The CDR3 DNA reads TGCGCCAGCAGCCAAGGTCCTAGCGGGGGATACAATGAGCAGTTCTTC. Translation gives CASSQGPSGGYNEQFF.

This chain joins TRBV5-1 and TRBJ1-2; 7 bases are a match to TRBD1. The junction had 5 bases not matched to a gene; V was cut back by 0 bases and J by 6 bases. Per the germline V gene, CDR1 is SGHRS and CDR2 is YFSETQ. The CDR3 spans 14 residues. The CDR3: CASSLDRGWDGYTF. For the CDR3, the DNA is TGCGCCAGCAGCTTGGACAGGGGATGGGATGGCTACACCTTC.